Following are 15 T cell receptor beta chains from one sample sequenced in a study of blood T cell repertoires in COVID-19. Sequencing used immunoSEQ multiplex PCR; TCRdb keeps in-frame clones, though not all of them. The table includes about 25,000 clones, 70% to 90% detected once. What was sequenced was peripheral blood. The receptors here all came from a woman over 75 with acute or convalescent COVID-19.

The chain couples TRBV9 to TRBJ2-7, with TRBD1 matching 9 bases. In germline, CDR1 is SGDLS, CDR2 YYNGEE. The CDR3 spans 15 residues. V dropped 0 bases and J dropped 2; count of bases not matched to a gene: 3. The CDR3, as DNA: TGTGCCAGCAGCGTAGGGGACAGGGAGGCCTACGAGCAGTACTTC. The encoded protein is CASSVGDREAYEQYF.

The V call is TRBV19, the J call TRBJ1-2; D is unresolved. Trimming shortened V by 1 base and J by 4 bases, and 7 bases separated the two germline ends. Germline lookup yields CDR1 LNHDA and CDR2 SQIVND (reference sequence). CDR3 size: 13 residues. The CDR3 sequence: CASSIGALYGYTF. CDR3 DNA: TGTGCCAGTAGTATAGGGGCACTCTATGGCTACACCTTC.

DNA of the CDR3: TGTGCCCTCACGGACACCGGCTCTGGAAACACCATATATTTT. It codes for CALTDTGSGNTIYF. The gene calls are TRBV7-9 and TRBJ1-3, with D possibly matching TRBD1 (5 bases). Germline CDR1 reads SEHNR; CDR2 reads FQNEAQ (reference sequence). The CDR3 is 14 amino acids. Trimming took 11 bases from V and 0 from J, leaving 14 bases between them.

This clone was counted between two and nine times. The rearrangement links TRBV12-3 or TRBV12-4 to TRBJ2-3, with 7 bases that match TRBD1. The ends lost 4 bases at V and 14 bases at J; junction bases unmatched: 6. The CDR3 has 11 amino acids. Here the CDR3 reads CASSYRGTRYF. In DNA form, the CDR3 reads TGTGCCAGCAGTTACAGGGGAACTCGGTATTTT.

This sequence joins TRBV18 and TRBJ2-1; 8 nucleotides agree with TRBD2. CDR1 is KGHSH and CDR2 is LQKENI in the germline V gene. CDR3 length: 16 amino acids. V gave up 5 bases and J gave up 7 bases; unmatched junction bases: 13. The CDR3 reads CASSSSGTRTRNEQFF. Here the CDR3 DNA reads TGTGCCAGCTCATCCTCCGGGACTAGGACGAGAAATGAGCAGTTCTTC.

V and J are TRBV7-9 and TRBJ2-7; D not certain. The CDR3 sequence is 12 residues long. The V and J ends lost 4 bases and 6 bases respectively, with 10 bases between them. Germline CDR1 and CDR2: SEHNR and FQNEAQ (reference sequence). In nucleotides, the CDR3 is TGTGCCAGCAGCTACTCTTCCCGCGAGCAGTACTTC. Its translation: CASSYSSREQYF. The whole variable domain, remainder taken from reference TRBV7-9 and TRBJ2-7, is DTGVSQNPRHKITKRGQNVTFRCDPISEHNRLYWYRQTLGQGPEFLTYFQNEAQLEKSRLLSDRFSAERPKGSFSTLEIQRTEQGDSAMYLCASSYSSREQYFGPGTRLTVT.

The rearrangement joins TRBV10-1 to TRBJ1-1, with no clear D. This CDR3 comprises 14 residues. V lost 0 bases and J lost 2, with 7 bases in between. Germline loops: CDR1 WNHNN, CDR2 SYGVQD (reference sequence). DNA for the CDR3: TGCGCCAGCAGTGAGTCGACTGGAAACACTGAAGCTTTCTTT. This codes for CASSESTGNTEAFF.

The chain recombines TRBV5-1 with TRBJ2-3, with TRBD2 matching over 8 bases. The CDR3 consists of 14 residues. Losses at the gene ends were 4 bases for V and 5 bases for J; bases not matched to a gene: 6. Germline CDR1 is SGHRS and CDR2 is YFSETQ. The CDR3: CASSPGGAGDTQYF. The CDR3 DNA sequence: TGCGCCAGCAGCCCCGGGGGGGCAGGAGATACGCAGTATTTT.

This chain uses TRBV5-1 with TRBJ1-6; 7 bases are shared with TRBD1. Per germline, CDR1 SGHRS and CDR2 YFSETQ. V dropped 4 bases and J dropped 5; count of bases not matched to a gene: 3. The CDR3 runs 14 residues. The CDR3 protein is CASSPTGNNSPLHF. CDR3 nucleotides: TGCGCCAGCAGCCCGACAGGGAATAATTCACCCCTCCACTTT.

The chain uses TRBV10-3 and TRBJ1-1, with 8 nucleotides matching TRBD1. V lost 0 bases and J lost 8; bases outside the gene matches: 8. The germline CDR1 and CDR2 sequences are ENHRY and SYGVKD. The CDR3 covers 15 residues. CDR3 sequence: CAISESTGWTGEAFF. CDR3 coding DNA: TGTGCCATCAGTGAGTCAACCGGTTGGACAGGGGAAGCTTTCTTT.

This CDR3 reads CASSPITGGASYEQYF. The CDR3 DNA is TGCGCCAGCAGCCCAATTACAGGGGGGGCTTCCTACGAGCAGTACTTC. This chain links TRBV5-1 with TRBJ2-7; D is perhaps TRBD1 (8 bases). The CDR3 is 16 residues long. V gave up 4 bases and J gave up 1 base, with 18 bases separating them. The germline CDR1 and CDR2 sequences are SGHRS and YFSETQ.

The rearrangement links TRBV6-5 to TRBJ2-2; D gene uncertain. The germline V gene encodes CDR1 MNHEY and CDR2 SVGAGI. V shed 4 bases and J shed 0 bases, with 9 bases lying between them. This CDR3 is built from 15 residues. CDR3 residues: CASSFSRTNTGELFF. CDR3 nucleotide sequence: TGTGCCAGCAGTTTCTCGAGGACGAACACCGGGGAGCTGTTTTTT.

This sequence joins TRBV5-5 and TRBJ2-5; tentatively, D is TRBD2 (6 bases). Trimming stripped 1 base from V and 2 bases from J, with 15 bases between. The CDR3 runs to 16 residues. The germline V gene has CDR1 SGHKS and CDR2 YYEKEE (reference sequence). The CDR3 reads CASSLRALAVQETQYF. CDR3 in DNA: TGTGCCAGCAGCTTGAGGGCACTAGCAGTTCAAGAGACCCAGTACTTC.

V and J are TRBV6-5 and TRBJ2-1; 10 bases are a match to TRBD1. V lost 6 bases, J lost 9 bases, and 8 bases stayed unmatched. Per the germline V gene, CDR1 is MNHEY and CDR2 is SVGAGI. There are 14 residues in the CDR3. The chain's CDR3 is CASRPGTGASEQFF. CDR3 sequence (DNA): TGTGCCAGCAGACCCGGGACAGGGGCGAGTGAGCAGTTCTTC.

V is TRBV6-1 and J is TRBJ2-5; 10 nucleotides match TRBD1. Germline CDR1 reads MNHNS; CDR2 reads SASEGT. The J segment lost 1 base and the V segment lost 1 base, leaving 0 bases of the junction unmatched. The CDR3 totals 15 residues. The CDR3 coding sequence is TGTGCCAGCAGTGAAGGGGACAGGGGCCAAGAGACCCAGTACTTC. Its translation: CASSEGDRGQETQYF.